This TCR beta chain originates from a study of blood T cell repertoires in COVID-19. In the study overall: The origin of the acute and convalescent COVID-19 samples was the United States, Italy and Spain.

The V gene end was trimmed by 6 bases and the J gene end by 6 bases; junction bases not matched to a gene: 8. The CDR3 runs to 15 residues. Germline V lookup: CDR1 SEHNR, CDR2 FQNEAQ (reference sequence). As processed by the authors: Quantification of nucleated cells was approximated via reference gene primer amplification. Only in-frame clones appear in the TCRdb table, and some are missing; sequencing was by immunoSEQ multiplex PCR. V and J calls and clone size follow that table, whereas D and trimming were derived from the DNA. The table has approximately 170,000 clones, around 80% seen once; the top ten hold approximately 18%.

This rearrangement joins TRBV7-9 to TRBJ1-2, with TRBD1 matching 12 bases. What was sequenced was peripheral blood. This sequence was found in a woman of 80 years or more with acute or convalescent COVID-19. The CDR3 coding sequence is TGTGCCAGCAGTCTAAGGGACAGGGGGCATGATGGCTACACCTTC. Protein: CASSLRDRGHDGYTF. Supplemented by reference TRBV7-9 and TRBJ1-2, the full variable domain reads DTGVSQNPRHKITKRGQNVTFRCDPISEHNRLYWYRQTLGQGPEFLTYFQNEAQLEKSRLLSDRFSAERPKGSFSTLEIQRTEQGDSAMYLCASSLRDRGHDGYTFGSGTRLTVV.